These 8 T cell receptor beta chains came from one sample sequenced in a study of T cell repertoires in cytomegalovirus infection (dated by TCRdb to the late 2010s). The listed sequencing device is Illumina HiSeq 1500. TCRdb trimmed the raw reads at Q25, called clones with MiXCR and kept productive beta chains. CDR3 protein sequences are deduplicated, and each keeps its most common genes and DNA. The sample contains about 450,000 distinct CDR3 sequences, approximately 30% of them found a single time. The ten largest clones take up roughly 13% of the sample. The sequencing input was PBMCs. Every receptor here comes from a human donor in good health (CMV status not recorded). Some clones in this sample may be carry-over from other donors' samples.

This clonotype has more than one count but fewer than ten. The rearrangement joins TRBV6-5 to TRBJ2-1; perhaps TRBD2 as D (5 bases). The CDR3 extends over 12 amino acids. Trimming shortened V by 7 bases and J by 6 bases, and 10 bases separated the two germline ends. Germline CDR1 MNHEY, CDR2 SVGAGI. CDR3 in amino acids: CASTSRGNEQFF. CDR3 sequence (DNA): TGTGCCAGCACCTCACGGGGCAATGAGCAGTTCTTC.

This rearrangement joins TRBV4-1 to TRBJ1-4; unclear D gene. The CDR3 spans 16 residues. The V and J ends lost 3 bases and 5 bases respectively, with 16 bases between them. Germline CDR1 MGHRA, CDR2 YSYEKL. The CDR3 protein is CASSHPPGRYNEKLFF. Here the CDR3 DNA reads TGCGCCAGCAGCCACCCCCCGGGCAGGTACAATGAAAAACTGTTTTTT.

This clonotype showed up many times. J is TRBJ2-5 and V is TRBV7-8, with 10 bases matching TRBD1. Germline V gene sequence: CDR1 SGHVS, CDR2 FQNEAQ. The CDR3 consists of 16 residues. V was clipped by 6 bases and J by 5 bases; unmatched bases: 12. This CDR3 reads CASSYRGDRGFETQYF. The CDR3 nucleotides read TGTGCCAGCAGTTATCGCGGGGACAGGGGTTTTGAGACCCAGTACTTC.

This clonotype was seen repeatedly, ten times or more. The chain combines TRBV7-6 with TRBJ2-1; D may be TRBD1 (5 bases). The CDR3 has 18 amino acids. CDR1 is SGHVS and CDR2 is FNYEAQ in the germline V gene. The V gene lost 3 bases and the J gene lost 0 bases, with 18 bases spanning the gap. CDR3 coding DNA: TGTGCCAGCAGCTTCATCCCCCAGGGCGGTAGCTCCTACAATGAGCAGTTCTTC. Translating it yields CASSFIPQGGSSYNEQFF. Full variable domain (missing parts from reference TRBV7-6 and TRBJ2-1): GAGVSQSPRYKVTKRGQDVALRCDPISGHVSLYWYRQALGQGPEFLTYFNYEAQQDKSGLPNDRFSAERPEGSISTLTIQRTEQRDSAMYRCASSFIPQGGSSYNEQFFGPGTRLTVL.

This chain joins TRBV5-6 and TRBJ2-5, with 9 bases aligning to TRBD1. V shed 6 bases, J shed 3 bases, and the junction held 9 bases outside the gene matches. The CDR3 contains 15 residues. Per the germline V gene, CDR1 is SGHDT and CDR2 is YYEEEE. Here the CDR3 DNA reads TGTGCCAGCACCTGGGACAGGGCGACCGAAGAGACCCAGTACTTC. Amino acid sequence: CASTWDRATEETQYF.

Note on this clonotype: This may stem from a read error, because a much larger clone lies one nucleotide away. The chain links TRBV28 to TRBJ2-7; either TRBD1 or TRBD2 may fit D (5 bases each). The CDR3 length is 14 residues. The germline CDR1 and CDR2 sequences are MDHEN and SYDVKM. CDR3 sequence: CASIPGTDTYGQYF. The CDR3 DNA reads TGTGCCAGCATTCCCGGGACGGACACCTACGGGCAGTACTTC.

This clonotype showed up many times. This rearrangement joins TRBV7-6 to TRBJ2-7; 8 nucleotides agree with TRBD2. J gave up 3 bases and V 5 bases, and 9 bases lay outside the gene matches. Germline V gene data show CDR1 as SGHVS and CDR2 as FNYEAQ. This CDR3 spans 15 amino acids. CDR3 loop: CASSPLRGGRYEQYF. For the CDR3, the DNA is TGTGCCAGCAGCCCGCTTCGGGGGGGCCGCTACGAGCAGTACTTC. Variable domain in full (rest from reference TRBV7-6 and TRBJ2-7): GAGVSQSPRYKVTKRGQDVALRCDPISGHVSLYWYRQALGQGPEFLTYFNYEAQQDKSGLPNDRFSAERPEGSISTLTIQRTEQRDSAMYRCASSPLRGGRYEQYFGPGTRLTVT.

This sequence joins TRBV15 and TRBJ2-3, with D perhaps given as TRBD1 or TRBD2 (5 bases each). V was pared by 5 bases and J by 2 bases, with 14 bases between. Germline V gives CDR1 LNHNV, CDR2 YYDKDF (reference sequence). The CDR3 loop spans 15 amino acids. The CDR3 loop reads CATSPGTGHTDTQYF. The CDR3 nucleotides read TGTGCCACCAGCCCGGGAACGGGGCACACAGATACGCAGTATTTT.